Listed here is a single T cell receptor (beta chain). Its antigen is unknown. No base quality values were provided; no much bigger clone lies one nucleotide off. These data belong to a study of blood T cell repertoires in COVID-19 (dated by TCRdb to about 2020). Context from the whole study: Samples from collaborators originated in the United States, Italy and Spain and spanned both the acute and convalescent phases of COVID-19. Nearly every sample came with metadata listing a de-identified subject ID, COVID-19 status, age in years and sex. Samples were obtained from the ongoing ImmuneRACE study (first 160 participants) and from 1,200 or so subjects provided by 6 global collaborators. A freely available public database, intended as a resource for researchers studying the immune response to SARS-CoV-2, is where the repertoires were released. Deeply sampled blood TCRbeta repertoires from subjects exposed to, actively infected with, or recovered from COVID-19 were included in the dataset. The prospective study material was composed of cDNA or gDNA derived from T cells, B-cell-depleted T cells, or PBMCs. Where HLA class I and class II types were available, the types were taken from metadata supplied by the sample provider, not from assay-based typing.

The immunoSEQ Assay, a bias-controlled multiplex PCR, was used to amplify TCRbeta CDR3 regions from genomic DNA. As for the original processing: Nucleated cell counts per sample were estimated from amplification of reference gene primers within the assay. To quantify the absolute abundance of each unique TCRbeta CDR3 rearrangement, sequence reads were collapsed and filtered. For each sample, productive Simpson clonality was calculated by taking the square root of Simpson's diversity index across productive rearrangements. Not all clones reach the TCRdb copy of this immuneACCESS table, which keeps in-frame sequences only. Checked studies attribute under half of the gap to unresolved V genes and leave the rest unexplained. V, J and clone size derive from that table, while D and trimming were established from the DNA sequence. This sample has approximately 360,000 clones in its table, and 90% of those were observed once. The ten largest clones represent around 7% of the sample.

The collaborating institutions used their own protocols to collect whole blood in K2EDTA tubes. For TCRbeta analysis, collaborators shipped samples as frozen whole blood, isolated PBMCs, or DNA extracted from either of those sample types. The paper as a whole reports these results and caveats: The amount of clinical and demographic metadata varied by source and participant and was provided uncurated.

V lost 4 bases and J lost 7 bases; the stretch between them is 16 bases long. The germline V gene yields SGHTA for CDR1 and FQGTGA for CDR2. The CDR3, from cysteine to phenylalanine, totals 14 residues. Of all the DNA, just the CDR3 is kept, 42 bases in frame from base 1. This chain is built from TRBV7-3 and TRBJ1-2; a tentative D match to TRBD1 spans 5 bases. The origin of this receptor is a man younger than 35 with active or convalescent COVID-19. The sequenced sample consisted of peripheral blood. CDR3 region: CASSSFGGSGGYTF. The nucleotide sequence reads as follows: TGTGCCAGCAGCTCCTTCGGGGGGTCGGGTGGCTACACCTTC. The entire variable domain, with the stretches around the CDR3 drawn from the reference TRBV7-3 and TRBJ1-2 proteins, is GAGVSQTPSNKVTEKGKYVELRCDPISGHTALYWYRQSLGQGPEFLIYFQGTGAADDSGLPNDRFFAVRPEGSVSTLKIQRTERGDSAVYLCASSSFGGSGGYTFGSGTRLTVV.